Each of the 29 T cell receptor beta chains below was sequenced from the same sample in a study of blood T cell dynamics during melanoma immunotherapy. TCRdb's table, derived via immunoSEQ multiplex PCR, lists solely in-frame clones and lacks some. This repertoire shows approximately 6,000 clones, about nine tenths found once; its top ten account for more than 10%. The time point denotes: pre-treatment baseline. The source material was cell-free DNA from blood, sampled from a patient treated with checkpoint blockade. The receptors derive from a human donor with melanoma.

The rearrangement links TRBV19 to TRBJ2-7, with D perhaps being TRBD1 or TRBD2 (5 bases each). The germline V and J ends were trimmed by 1 base and 2 bases, with 12 bases remaining between them. The CDR3 has 15 amino acids. Germline-derived CDR1 and CDR2 are LNHDA and SQIVND (reference sequence). The CDR3 reads CASSIARGPPYEQYF. In DNA form, the CDR3 reads TGTGCCAGTAGTATAGCTCGGGGCCCACCCTACGAGCAGTACTTC. The full variable domain, with the rest looked up from reference TRBV19 and TRBJ2-7, is DGGITQSPKYLFRKEGQNVTLSCEQNLNHDAMYWYRQDPGQGLRLIYYSQIVNDFQKGDIAEGYSVSREKKESFPLTVTSAQKNPTAFYLCASSIARGPPYEQYFGPGTRLTVT.

The CDR3, as DNA: TGTGCCAGCAGCCCATTGGAGGGCTGGGGCTACGAGCAGTACTTC. It translates to CASSPLEGWGYEQYF. V and J are TRBV7-9 and TRBJ2-7; a weak D match, TRBD2 (6 bases). CDR3 size: 15 residues. Germline V CDR1 and CDR2: SEHNR, FQNEAQ (reference sequence). V gave up 5 bases and J gave up 3 bases, with 17 bases separating them.

The CDR3 DNA is TGTGCCAGCAGTGAATGGGGCTACACCTTC. Protein sequence: CASSEWGYTF. V and J are TRBV6-1 and TRBJ1-2, with unresolved D. Trimming removed 2 bases at V and 8 bases at J, with 3 bases between. The germline V gene has CDR1 MNHNS and CDR2 SASEGT. The CDR3 length is 10 residues.

V gene TRBV25-1 combines with J gene TRBJ2-7, with D possibly being TRBD2 (5 bases). Germline CDR1 reads MGHDK; CDR2 reads SYGVNS. Trimming removed 4 bases at V and 4 bases at J, with 20 bases between. The CDR3 totals 16 residues. CDR3 DNA: TGTGCCAGCAGTGTCCAAATCGCTTCCGGGGTATACGAGCAGTACTTC. This encodes CASSVQIASGVYEQYF.

This clone has just a few counts. This chain connects TRBV27 to TRBJ1-2; no clear D gene. The CDR3 sequence is 13 residues long. V was trimmed by 5 bases and J by 2 bases, leaving 9 bases between them. The V gene's germline CDR1 is MNHEY and CDR2 SMNVEV (reference sequence). Here the CDR3 DNA reads TGTGCCAGCAGTACTGAGGGAAACTATGGCTACACCTTC. Translated: CASSTEGNYGYTF.

V usage is TRBV5-8 and J usage is TRBJ1-5, with D possibly matching TRBD1 (5 bases). The CDR3 length is 14 residues. Trimming cost V 5 bases and J 1 base, with 10 bases left between them. Germline assignment: CDR1 SGHTS and CDR2 YDEGEE. CDR3 in amino acids: CASRGWGSNQPQHF. CDR3 nucleotides: TGTGCCAGCAGGGGGTGGGGCAGCAATCAGCCCCAGCATTTT. Full variable domain (remainder filled in from reference TRBV5-8 and TRBJ1-5): EAGVTQSPTHLIKTRGQQATLRCSPISGHTSVYWYQQALGLGLQFLLWYDEGEERNRGNFPPRFSGRQFPNYSSELNVNALELEDSALYLCASRGWGSNQPQHFGDGTRLSIL.

This clone was seen a few times. The chain has TRBV6-5 and TRBJ1-1, with D perhaps TRBD1 (5 bases). Germline-derived CDR1 and CDR2 are MNHEY and SVGAGI. The V end lost 4 bases, the J end lost 2 bases, and 17 bases lay between the germline ends. The CDR3 extends over 16 amino acids. CDR3: CASSSGPTGANTEAFF. DNA for the CDR3: TGTGCCAGCAGTTCCGGGCCCACAGGAGCCAACACTGAAGCTTTCTTT.

This clone occurred once. The genes are TRBV13 and TRBJ2-7, with D possibly being TRBD1 (6 bases). Trimming left V 4 bases short and J 3 bases short, with 10 bases between. CDR1 and CDR2 (germline): PRHDT, FYEKMQ (reference sequence). The CDR3 runs to 13 residues. The CDR3 DNA reads as TGTGCCAGCAGCTCTACACAGGGCTACGAGCAGTACTTC. The encoded protein is CASSSTQGYEQYF.

The chain uses TRBV29-1 and TRBJ1-2, with TRBD1 matching over 11 bases. The V gene's germline CDR1 is SQVTM and CDR2 ANQGSEA. This CDR3 is built from 11 residues. V lost 5 bases to trimming and J lost 9 bases; unmatched junction nucleotides: 2. CDR3 DNA sequence: TGCAGCGTTAGGGACAGGGGGAGCTACACCTTC. Its translation: CSVRDRGSYTF.

The rearrangement links TRBV9 to TRBJ1-4; no clear D. CDR1 and CDR2 from the germline V gene are SGDLS and YYNGEE. The CDR3 runs 16 residues. The germline V and J ends were trimmed by 3 bases and 1 base, with 13 bases remaining between them. The DNA for the CDR3 is TGTGCCAGCAGCGCCGGTAATCTTGGAACTAATGAAAAACTGTTTTTT. Its protein is CASSAGNLGTNEKLFF.

This sequence joins TRBV10-3 and TRBJ2-7, with 7 bases lining up with TRBD1. The germline V gene encodes CDR1 ENHRY and CDR2 SYGVKD. Trimming took 6 bases from V and 9 from J; bases not matched to a gene: 11. The CDR3 is 13 amino acids. As DNA, the CDR3 is TGTGCCATCAGGGGGGACAGCCGGTCACGGCAGTACTTC. This codes for CAIRGDSRSRQYF.

The V gene is TRBV7-8, the J gene TRBJ2-7, with D possibly matching TRBD1 (5 bases). Trimming shortened V by 6 bases and J by 0 bases, and 18 bases separated the two germline ends. This CDR3 is built from 16 residues. In germline, CDR1 is SGHVS, CDR2 FQNEAQ. The chain's CDR3 is CASRPLRQLSSYEQYF. The CDR3 coding sequence is TGTGCCAGCAGACCCCTAAGACAGCTTAGCTCCTACGAGCAGTACTTC.

J is TRBJ1-5 and V is TRBV28, with D possibly TRBD1 on 5 matching bases. CDR3 length: 14 residues. V lost 3 bases and J lost 6, with 12 bases in between. Germline V gene sequence: CDR1 MDHEN, CDR2 SYDVKM. This CDR3 is CASSLWGGSQPQHF. Here the CDR3 DNA reads TGTGCCAGCAGTTTGTGGGGGGGGAGTCAGCCCCAGCATTTT.

The chain employs TRBV29-1 and TRBJ2-7; D is perhaps TRBD1 (6 bases). This CDR3 spans 11 amino acids. Trimming removed 2 bases at V and 12 bases at J, with 14 bases between. CDR1 and CDR2 (germline): SQVTM, ANQGSEA. CDR3 loop: CSVEQNRVLYF. CDR3 DNA: TGCAGCGTTGAACAAAACAGGGTATTGTACTTC.

The chain links TRBV27 to TRBJ1-1; D ambiguous. V was trimmed by 7 bases and J by 5 bases, leaving 20 bases between them. The CDR3 is made up of 15 amino acids. Germline-derived CDR1 and CDR2 are MNHEY and SMNVEV (reference sequence). The chain's CDR3 is CASIPRAPVGTEAFF. In DNA form, the CDR3 reads TGTGCCAGCATCCCCCGGGCCCCAGTTGGTACTGAAGCTTTCTTT.

V gene TRBV7-6 combines with J gene TRBJ1-2; no definite D call. The CDR3 covers 17 residues. The germline gives CDR1 SGHVS, CDR2 FNYEAQ. Trimming took 3 bases from V and 6 from J, leaving 23 bases between them. Written as DNA, the CDR3 is TGTGCCAGCAGCTTGACGTACGACACTTTCCGATTTGATGGCTACACCTTC. Translating it yields CASSLTYDTFRFDGYTF.

This clone has just one count. The chain joins TRBV19 to TRBJ1-2; perhaps TRBD1 as D (5 bases). The V end lost 9 bases, the J end lost 6 bases, and 23 bases lay between the germline ends. CDR1 is LNHDA, CDR2 SQIVND, per germline (reference sequence). The CDR3 contains 15 residues. The CDR3 is CASRAQKGTLDGYTF. The CDR3 DNA is TGTGCCAGCAGGGCACAAAAGGGGACCCTGGATGGCTACACCTTC. Drawing the rest from reference TRBV19 and TRBJ1-2, the complete variable domain is DGGITQSPKYLFRKEGQNVTLSCEQNLNHDAMYWYRQDPGQGLRLIYYSQIVNDFQKGDIAEGYSVSREKKESFPLTVTSAQKNPTAFYLCASRAQKGTLDGYTFGSGTRLTVV.

The rearrangement links TRBV5-6 to TRBJ2-2; 11 bases fit TRBD1. The CDR3 loop spans 16 amino acids. J lost 4 bases, V lost 3 bases, and 5 bases had no gene match. Germline lookup yields CDR1 SGHDT and CDR2 YYEEEE. CDR3: CASSWGTGGSTGELFF. The CDR3 bases are TGTGCCAGCAGCTGGGGGACAGGGGGTTCCACCGGGGAGCTGTTTTTT.

V gene TRBV9 combines with J gene TRBJ1-4; TRBD1 might be the D (6 bases). Germline values: CDR1 SGDLS, CDR2 YYNGEE. The germline V and J ends were trimmed by 3 bases and 1 base, with 7 bases remaining between them. This CDR3 comprises 14 residues. The CDR3 sequence is CASSEGVTNEKLFF. The CDR3 DNA sequence: TGTGCCAGCAGCGAGGGGGTAACTAATGAAAAACTGTTTTTT.

The rearrangement links TRBV9 to TRBJ2-7; D uncertain. This CDR3 has 11 amino acids. Looked up from germline, CDR1 is SGDLS and CDR2 is YYNGEE. Between the trimmed V and J ends, which lost 7 bases and 2 bases, there was a span of 7 bases. CDR3 DNA: TGTGCCAGCCCCCAGGCCTACGAGCAGTACTTC. It translates to CASPQAYEQYF.

The V gene is TRBV6-6, the J gene TRBJ1-2; 10 nucleotides align to TRBD1. There are 15 residues in the CDR3. CDR1 and CDR2 from the germline V gene are MNHNY and SVGAGI (reference sequence). Germline trimming cut 2 bases from V and 3 bases from J; bases unmatched to any gene: 3. The CDR3: CASSYGGQGHYGYTF. The CDR3 region has the DNA TGTGCCAGCAGTTACGGGGGACAGGGGCACTATGGCTACACCTTC.

Worth noting for this clone: The junction does not match germline at one end; this may be a read error. V gene TRBV7-8 combines with J gene TRBJ1-5; D is perhaps TRBD1 (5 bases). CDR3 length equals 14 residues. Germline CDR1 reads SGHVS; CDR2 reads FQNEAQ. The CDR3 region is CASSPGGSTQPQHF. In DNA, the CDR3 is TGTGCCAGCAGCCCTGGGGGGAGCACTCAGCCCCAGCATTTT.

This rearrangement joins TRBV28 to TRBJ1-6; unclear D gene. Per the germline V gene, CDR1 is MDHEN and CDR2 is SYDVKM. The CDR3 sequence is 17 residues long. With 5 bases removed from V and 2 bases from J, the gap between germline ends came to 16 bases. The CDR3 region has the DNA TGTGCCAGCAGTCTGGGCCAGAGGTTCACCTATAATTCACCCCTCCACTTT. It specifies CASSLGQRFTYNSPLHF.

The CDR3 sequence is CASSDILGATNEKLFF. CDR3 sequence (DNA): TGTGCCAGCAGTGACATCCTCGGGGCAACTAATGAAAAACTGTTTTTT. The genes are TRBV2 and TRBJ1-4; no firm D call. Deletions cut 3 bases from V and 0 bases from J, with 11 bases between. CDR1 and CDR2 from the germline V gene are SNHLY and FYNNEI. CDR3 length: 16 residues.

The V and J genes are TRBV7-9 and TRBJ2-7; tentative D call: TRBD1 (6 bases). V dropped 4 bases and J dropped 2 bases, with 12 bases sitting between them. Per the germline V gene, CDR1 is SEHNR and CDR2 is FQNEAQ (reference sequence). The CDR3 length is 14 residues. CDR3 loop: CASSSWTATYEQYF. CDR3 sequence (DNA): TGTGCCAGCAGCTCCTGGACAGCAACCTACGAGCAGTACTTC. The variable domain in full, completed from reference TRBV7-9 and TRBJ2-7, reads DTGVSQNPRHKITKRGQNVTFRCDPISEHNRLYWYRQTLGQGPEFLTYFQNEAQLEKSRLLSDRFSAERPKGSFSTLEIQRTEQGDSAMYLCASSSWTATYEQYFGPGTRLTVT.

The chain is built from TRBV19 and TRBJ1-1, with D maybe TRBD1 (5 bases). This CDR3 is 13 amino acids long. Germline CDR1 LNHDA, CDR2 SQIVND (reference sequence). The V end lost 9 bases, the J end lost 0 bases, and 11 bases lay between the germline ends. DNA of the CDR3: TGTGCCAGCCTGGGACGGATGAACACTGAAGCTTTCTTT. Translating it yields CASLGRMNTEAFF.

V gene TRBV6-4 combines with J gene TRBJ2-3; 8 nucleotides match TRBD2. The CDR3 is 14 residues long. Germline-derived CDR1 and CDR2 are MRHNA and SNTAGT. The J segment lost 4 bases and the V segment lost 6 bases, leaving 6 bases of the junction unmatched. This CDR3 reads CASRRGTSPDTQYF. CDR3 bases: TGTGCCAGCAGGAGAGGGACTAGTCCAGATACGCAGTATTTT.

The V gene is TRBV25-1, the J gene TRBJ1-1; weak D call: TRBD1 (5 bases). CDR3 length equals 17 residues. With 1 base removed from V and 6 bases from J, the gap between germline ends came to 21 bases. CDR1 is MGHDK, CDR2 SYGVNS, per germline. The CDR3 region has the DNA TGTGCCAGCAGTGAATGGGGGTCGGCAGGGATGTTCCCTGAAGCTTTCTTT. This gives the protein CASSEWGSAGMFPEAFF.

The rearrangement links TRBV5-5 to TRBJ1-2; maybe TRBD1 (6 bases). Trimming took off 0 bases at V and 4 bases at J, with 13 bases between the two ends. The CDR3 spans 15 residues. Germline V CDR1 and CDR2: SGHKS, YYEKEE (reference sequence). The CDR3, as DNA: TGTGCCAGCAGCTTGGAGGGGGGCGCTTCCTATGGCTACACCTTC. It encodes CASSLEGGASYGYTF.